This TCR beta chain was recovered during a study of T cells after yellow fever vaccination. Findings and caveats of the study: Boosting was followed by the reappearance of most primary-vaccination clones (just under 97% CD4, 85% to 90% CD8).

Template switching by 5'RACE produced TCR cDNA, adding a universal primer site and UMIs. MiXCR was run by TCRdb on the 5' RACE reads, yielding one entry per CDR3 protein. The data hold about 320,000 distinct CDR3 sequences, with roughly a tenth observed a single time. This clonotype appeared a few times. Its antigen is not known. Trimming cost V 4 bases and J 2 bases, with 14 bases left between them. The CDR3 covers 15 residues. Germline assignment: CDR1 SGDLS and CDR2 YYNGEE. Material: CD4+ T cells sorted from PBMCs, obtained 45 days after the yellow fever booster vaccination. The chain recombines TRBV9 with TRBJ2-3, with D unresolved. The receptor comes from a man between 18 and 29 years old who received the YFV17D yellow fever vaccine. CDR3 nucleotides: TGTGCCAGCAGCTCCGGACCCGAGGCCACAGATACGCAGTATTTT. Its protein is CASSSGPEATDTQYF.